Below, 26 T cell receptor beta chains from the same sample are listed, as sequenced in a study of cytomegalovirus exposure and HLA in healthy donors. The PCR ran on 60 Vbeta and 13 Jbeta primers. Assay used: immunoSEQ multiplex PCR; TCRdb lists only in-frame clones, some missing. The repertoire shows roughly 220,000 clones; the top ten hold 0.95% to 1.3%. Sequences were obtained from PBMCs. Receptors originate from a girl aged 2 to 9 in good health and CMV-seropositive.

On this clone itself: This CDR3 is also generated by other DNA sequences in the sample. The chain combines TRBV4-1 with TRBJ1-1; D might be TRBD1 (5 bases). Trimming took 0 bases from V and 7 from J, leaving 18 bases between them. Germline V lookup: CDR1 MGHRA, CDR2 YSYEKL. CDR3 length: 16 residues. The CDR3 here is CASSQDRLSGGFEAFF. CDR3 nucleotides: TGCGCCAGCAGCCAAGATCGGCTCAGCGGGGGTTTTGAAGCTTTCTTT.

The chain employs TRBV25-1 and TRBJ1-4; D not resolved. The germline V and J ends were trimmed by 5 bases and 7 bases, with 11 bases remaining between them. Per germline, CDR1 MGHDK and CDR2 SYGVNS. CDR3 size: 13 residues. In DNA, the CDR3 is TGTGCCAGCAGTCTAAATCCGGGTGAAAAACTGTTTTTT. Protein product: CASSLNPGEKLFF.

This chain connects TRBV7-9 to TRBJ2-7, with a weak D call TRBD1 (7 bases). Per germline, CDR1 SEHNR and CDR2 FQNEAQ (reference sequence). The CDR3 has 14 residues. Between the trimmed V and J ends, which lost 5 bases and 4 bases, there was a span of 15 bases. CDR3 sequence: CASSKTGEEYEQYF. The CDR3 bases are TGTGCCAGCAGCAAAACAGGGGAGGAATACGAGCAGTACTTC.

This sequence joins TRBV7-2 and TRBJ2-3, with D hard to call. This CDR3 comprises 15 residues. Germline values: CDR1 SGHTA, CDR2 FQGNSA. V shed 5 bases and J shed 2 bases, with 14 bases lying between them. CDR3 sequence: CASSPSTGPTDTQYF. CDR3 coding DNA: TGTGCCAGCAGCCCCAGCACGGGTCCCACAGATACGCAGTATTTT.

The V call is TRBV10-3, the J call TRBJ1-2; D might be TRBD1 (5 bases). This CDR3 has 13 residues. V lost 6 bases to trimming and J lost 1 base, with 9 bases between them. Germline-derived CDR1 and CDR2 are ENHRY and SYGVKD. The CDR3 sequence: CAIRIGDNYGYTF. The CDR3 DNA reads as TGTGCCATCAGAATAGGGGATAACTATGGCTACACCTTC.

The rearrangement joins TRBV7-9 to TRBJ1-1; D gene ambiguous. Trimming shortened V by 5 bases and J by 5 bases, and 9 bases separated the two germline ends. The germline CDR1 and CDR2 sequences are SEHNR and FQNEAQ (reference sequence). The CDR3 runs 12 residues. The CDR3 here is CASSIQRTEAFF. As DNA, the CDR3 is TGTGCCAGCAGCATTCAGAGGACTGAAGCTTTCTTT.

V is TRBV11-2 and J is TRBJ2-7; the D gene is possibly TRBD1 (6 bases). The CDR3 consists of 14 residues. The ends were cut back, 1 base at V and 0 bases at J, with 7 bases in the middle. Germline-derived CDR1 and CDR2 are SGHAT and FQNNGV. Written as DNA, the CDR3 is TGTGCCAGCAGCTTAGGGACAGCCTCCTACGAGCAGTACTTC. It encodes CASSLGTASYEQYF.

The V and J genes are TRBV5-1 and TRBJ1-2, with 8 nucleotides matching TRBD1. The V and J ends lost 1 base and 1 base, in that order; junction bases with no gene match: 6. The CDR3 has 16 residues. The germline V gene encodes CDR1 SGHRS and CDR2 YFSETQ. The DNA for the CDR3 is TGCGCCAGCAGCTTGACGACAGGGGCTAGTAACTATGGCTACACCTTC. This translates into CASSLTTGASNYGYTF.

The chain employs TRBV29-1 and TRBJ2-7, with TRBD1 matching over 7 bases. The CDR3 is made up of 13 amino acids. V was clipped by 6 bases and J by 0 bases; unmatched bases: 5. Germline V lookup: CDR1 SQVTM, CDR2 ANQGSEA. The CDR3 DNA reads as TGCAGCGTCCGGACAGGCGGCTCCTACGAGCAGTACTTC. The encoded protein is CSVRTGGSYEQYF.

The rearrangement uses TRBV28 and TRBJ1-1; D gene uncertain. The CDR3 runs 15 residues. Trimming shortened V by 6 bases and J by 2 bases, and 16 bases separated the two germline ends. CDR1 and CDR2 from the germline V gene are MDHEN and SYDVKM. The CDR3 DNA reads as TGTGCCAGCAGCTCTCCCGGAGACCCCAACACTGAAGCTTTCTTT. It is translated as CASSSPGDPNTEAFF.

This rearrangement joins TRBV20-1 to TRBJ2-7, with D maybe TRBD1 (6 bases). The length of the CDR3 is 11 residues. Germline V gives CDR1 DFQATT, CDR2 SNEGSKA (reference sequence). Trimming stripped 7 bases from V and 3 bases from J, with 10 bases between. The CDR3 nucleotides are TGCAGTGGAGGGGGTATCTACGAGCAGTACTTC. Its translation: CSGGGIYEQYF.

The rearrangement joins TRBV9 to TRBJ2-3, with 11 bases identical to TRBD2. Germline trimming cut 0 bases from V and 7 bases from J; bases unmatched to any gene: 4. The CDR3 sequence is 15 residues long. Germline CDR1 SGDLS, CDR2 YYNGEE. This CDR3 is CASSVAGTSGNTQYF. In nucleotides, the CDR3 is TGTGCCAGCAGCGTAGCAGGGACTAGCGGCAATACGCAGTATTTT. The variable domain in full, with the rest retrieved from reference TRBV9 and TRBJ2-3, is DSGVTQTPKHLITATGQRVTLRCSPRSGDLSVYWYQQSLDQGLQFLIQYYNGEERAKGNILERFSAQQFPDLHSELNLSSLELGDSALYFCASSVAGTSGNTQYFGPGTRLTVL.

The rearrangement joins TRBV7-9 to TRBJ2-1; D may be TRBD1 (6 bases). The ends were cut back, 1 base at V and 8 bases at J, with 9 bases in the middle. CDR3 length: 13 amino acids. CDR1 is SEHNR, CDR2 FQNEAQ, per germline (reference sequence). The CDR3 nucleotides are TGTGCCAGCAGCTTAGACAGGGACCATGAGCAGTTCTTC. Translating it yields CASSLDRDHEQFF.

This rearrangement joins TRBV28 to TRBJ1-2, with 9 bases that match TRBD1. The J segment lost 4 bases and the V segment lost 2 bases, leaving 5 bases of the junction unmatched. CDR1 and CDR2 (germline): MDHEN, SYDVKM. The CDR3 runs to 15 residues. In nucleotides, the CDR3 is TGTGCCAGCAGTTTAGGGGACAGGGACCGCTATGGCTACACCTTC. The encoded protein is CASSLGDRDRYGYTF.

The chain carries TRBV7-2 and TRBJ2-7; perhaps TRBD2 as D (6 bases). Trimming took 5 bases from V and 0 from J, leaving 14 bases between them. CDR3 length: 15 amino acids. CDR1 is SGHTA, CDR2 FQGNSA, per germline. CDR3 loop: CASSEGRGYSYEQYF. The CDR3, as DNA: TGTGCCAGCAGCGAAGGGCGGGGCTACTCCTACGAGCAGTACTTC.

V gene TRBV7-9 combines with J gene TRBJ1-1; unclear D gene. Per germline, CDR1 SEHNR and CDR2 FQNEAQ (reference sequence). With 1 base removed from V and 4 bases from J, the gap between germline ends came to 7 bases. This CDR3 has 13 residues. The CDR3 DNA is TGTGCCAGCAGCTTAGTGGCCCCCACTGAAGCTTTCTTT. It codes for CASSLVAPTEAFF.

This chain links TRBV5-1 with TRBJ2-1; 12 positions agree with TRBD2. Germline CDR1 reads SGHRS; CDR2 reads YFSETQ. The CDR3 is 16 residues long. V was pared by 4 bases and J by 7 bases, with 9 bases of the junction left unmatched. CDR3 sequence reads: CASSPPLAGGPNEQFF. For the CDR3, the DNA is TGCGCCAGCAGCCCCCCTCTAGCGGGAGGGCCGAATGAGCAGTTCTTC.

CDR3 loop: CASSSDRGLNEQFF. The CDR3 nucleotides read TGTGCCAGCAGCTCTGACAGGGGGCTTAATGAGCAGTTCTTC. The chain recombines TRBV5-6 with TRBJ2-1, with 10 bases identical to TRBD1. This CDR3 spans 14 amino acids. V lost 3 bases, J lost 7 bases, and 4 bases stayed unmatched. Germline CDR1 reads SGHDT; CDR2 reads YYEEEE.

The rearrangement links TRBV7-2 to TRBJ2-5; TRBD1 aligns across 10 bases. The DNA matches TRBJ2-7 better at its end, which makes the J call doubtful. In germline, CDR1 is SGHTA, CDR2 FQGNSA. The CDR3 spans 16 residues. The CDR3 protein is CASSFVSGTGAYEQYF. Here the CDR3 DNA reads TGTGCCAGCAGCTTCGTCTCCGGGACAGGGGCCTACGAGCAGTACTTC.

This chain uses TRBV6-1 with TRBJ1-1; the D is unclear. V shed 1 base and J shed 9 bases, with 12 bases lying between them. The CDR3 loop spans 13 amino acids. CDR1 MNHNS and CDR2 SASEGT come from the germline V gene. Written as DNA, the CDR3 is TGTGCCAGCAGTGAAGTTGACTGGAACAAAGCTTTCTTT. Encoded protein: CASSEVDWNKAFF.

The gene calls are TRBV7-2 and TRBJ2-7, with D possibly TRBD2 on 6 matching bases. Germline V gives CDR1 SGHTA, CDR2 FQGNSA. V was pared by 1 base and J by 4 bases, with 20 bases between. The CDR3 loop spans 17 amino acids. CDR3 amino acids: CASSLGPGERPAYEQYF. The CDR3 DNA sequence: TGTGCCAGCAGCTTAGGGCCGGGGGAGCGCCCTGCTTACGAGCAGTACTTC.

The rearrangement links TRBV5-1 to TRBJ2-7; 9 positions match TRBD1. Germline V gene data show CDR1 as SGHRS and CDR2 as YFSETQ. Trimming at V came to 3 bases and at J to 7 bases, leaving 11 bases not matched to a gene. This CDR3 is built from 15 residues. The DNA for the CDR3 is TGCGCCAGCAGCTGGCGACAGGGGGGAGGATGGGAGCAGTACTTC. Translation gives CASSWRQGGGWEQYF.

The genes are TRBV6-4 and TRBJ1-5; possibly TRBD1 for D (6 bases). Trimming left V 7 bases short and J 0 bases short, with 22 bases between. The CDR3 covers 18 residues. Germline assignment: CDR1 MRHNA and CDR2 SNTAGT. The CDR3: CASIPKGEGGYSNQPQHF. CDR3 in DNA: TGTGCCAGCATCCCGAAGGGGGAGGGTGGGTATAGCAATCAGCCCCAGCATTTT.

This chain joins TRBV6-4 and TRBJ2-1; 8 bases line up with TRBD2. Germline V gene data show CDR1 as MRHNA and CDR2 as SNTAGT. Trimming at V came to 3 bases and at J to 4 bases, leaving 8 bases not matched to a gene. This CDR3 has 16 residues. The CDR3 spells CASSEMAGGKYNEQFF. The CDR3 DNA reads TGTGCCAGCAGTGAGATGGCGGGGGGTAAATACAATGAGCAGTTCTTC.

CDR3 sequence (DNA): TGTGCCAGCAGCACAAGGACAGATATGAACACTGAAGCTTTCTTT. It specifies CASSTRTDMNTEAFF. This chain connects TRBV7-2 to TRBJ1-1; D may be TRBD1 (6 bases). The germline V and J ends were trimmed by 5 bases and 0 bases, with 13 bases remaining between them. The CDR3 is 15 residues long. Germline assignment: CDR1 SGHTA and CDR2 FQGNSA.

This sequence joins TRBV28 and TRBJ2-5, with D perhaps TRBD2 (7 bases). The V and J ends lost 3 bases and 5 bases respectively, with 16 bases between them. The germline V gene encodes CDR1 MDHEN and CDR2 SYDVKM. This CDR3 contains 15 residues. CDR3: CASSFGGAQEETQYF. CDR3 nucleotide sequence: TGTGCCAGCAGTTTTGGGGGGGCGCAGGAGGAGACCCAGTACTTC.